Listed here are 15 T cell receptor beta chains from one sample, sequenced in a study of control samples from healthy donors and cancer patients. Sequencing was performed with immunoSEQ multiplex PCR; in TCRdb, only in-frame clones are kept and a portion is missing. The data contain about 130,000 clones, around 92% of them singletons. What was sequenced was PBMCs. These receptors all stem from a man in his forties or fifties with head and neck cancer.

This clone has a single count. The chain recombines TRBV2 with TRBJ2-1, with 10 positions matching TRBD2. The CDR3 has 15 residues. Germline V gene sequence: CDR1 SNHLY, CDR2 FYNNEI. Trimming took 8 bases from V and 4 from J; bases not matched to a gene: 8. CDR3 DNA: TGTGCCAGCCCGATCCTAGCGGGAGAGTACAATGAGCAGTTCTTC. Its protein is CASPILAGEYNEQFF.

The chain couples TRBV7-2 to TRBJ2-2; 9 nucleotides align to TRBD2. Germline V gene sequence: CDR1 SGHTA, CDR2 FQGNSA. Trimming removed 1 base from V and 1 base from J; junction bases left unmatched: 7. The CDR3 loop spans 18 amino acids. CDR3 DNA: TGTGCCAGCAGCTTAGATGGGGGACTAGCTTTGAACACCGGGGAGCTGTTTTTT. It yields the protein CASSLDGGLALNTGELFF.

V usage is TRBV27 and J usage is TRBJ1-5; the D is unclear. The CDR3 sequence is 13 residues long. Germline values: CDR1 MNHEY, CDR2 SMNVEV (reference sequence). The V end lost 5 bases, the J end lost 3 bases, and 8 bases lay between the germline ends. CDR3 sequence reads: CASSKGSNQPQHF. Written as DNA, the CDR3 is TGTGCCAGCAGTAAGGGCTCCAATCAGCCCCAGCATTTT.

The V call is TRBV11-1, the J call TRBJ2-1; D is perhaps TRBD2 (6 bases). From germline, CDR1 is SGHAT and CDR2 FQDESV (reference sequence). CDR3 length: 13 amino acids. The V end lost 2 bases, the J end lost 6 bases, and 8 bases lay between the germline ends. Here the CDR3 reads CASSLWRGNEQFF. DNA of the CDR3: TGTGCCAGCAGCTTATGGAGGGGCAATGAGCAGTTCTTC.

J is TRBJ1-5 and V is TRBV15, with a tentative D call TRBD1 (5 bases). CDR1 is LNHNV, CDR2 YYDKDF, per germline (reference sequence). This CDR3 region has 12 residues. Trimming took 8 bases from V and 7 from J, leaving 12 bases between them. Here the CDR3 DNA reads TGTGCCACCGGAAGGGGAGGGCAGCCCCAGCATTTT. Protein product: CATGRGGQPQHF.

This clone has a single count. The chain couples TRBV7-8 to TRBJ1-5; D is ambiguous. The CDR3 covers 15 residues. Germline V gene data show CDR1 as SGHVS and CDR2 as FQNEAQ. The ends were cut back, 1 base at V and 3 bases at J, with 10 bases in the middle. CDR3 region: CASSLEGLNNQPQHF. The CDR3 DNA sequence: TGTGCCAGCAGCTTAGAAGGGTTGAACAATCAGCCCCAGCATTTT.

The genes are TRBV9 and TRBJ2-3; TRBD2 agrees at 14 bases. Germline V gene data show CDR1 as SGDLS and CDR2 as YYNGEE. The CDR3 spans 16 residues. Unmatched junction bases numbered 2, after V lost 3 bases and J lost 2 bases. DNA of the CDR3: TGTGCCAGCAGCGAGGGACTAGCGGGGGCCACAGATACGCAGTATTTT. Amino acid sequence: CASSEGLAGATDTQYF.

The rearrangement joins TRBV27 to TRBJ2-1; D is perhaps TRBD2 (5 bases). The CDR3 totals 13 residues. The germline V and J ends were trimmed by 6 bases and 5 bases, with 11 bases remaining between them. Per germline, CDR1 MNHEY and CDR2 SMNVEV (reference sequence). The CDR3 loop is CASRPDGDNEQFF. As DNA, the CDR3 is TGTGCCAGCAGGCCGGACGGGGACAATGAGCAGTTCTTC.

The V and J genes are TRBV3-1 (or the pseudogene TRBV3-2) and TRBJ2-1; D gene ambiguous. V lost 4 bases and J lost 0, with 13 bases in between. Germline CDR1 reads LGHDT; CDR2 reads YNNKEL (reference sequence). The CDR3 loop spans 16 amino acids. DNA of the CDR3: TGTGCCAGCAGCCCCCGGTTCGGTGGCTCCTACAATGAGCAGTTCTTC. This gives the protein CASSPRFGGSYNEQFF.

This clone was recorded only once. The chain employs TRBV15 and TRBJ1-1, with a tentative D call TRBD1 (5 bases). Trimming removed 5 bases from V and 5 bases from J, with 15 bases in between. This CDR3 has 14 amino acids. Germline V lookup: CDR1 LNHNV, CDR2 YYDKDF (reference sequence). CDR3 amino acids: CATSSDSLWTEAFF. CDR3 coding DNA: TGTGCCACCAGCTCCGACAGCCTCTGGACTGAAGCTTTCTTT.

V gene TRBV5-1 combines with J gene TRBJ2-1; D remains unclear. Germline assignment: CDR1 SGHRS and CDR2 YFSETQ. CDR3 length: 13 residues. Trimming cost V 0 bases and J 5 bases, with 6 bases left between them. CDR3: CASSLGQDNEQFF. CDR3 DNA sequence: TGCGCCAGCAGCTTGGGTCAGGACAATGAGCAGTTCTTC.

The chain carries TRBV28 and TRBJ2-1, with D maybe TRBD1 (6 bases). Trimming pared 5 bases from V and 7 bases from J, leaving 15 bases between. The CDR3 has 14 amino acids. CDR1 and CDR2 (germline): MDHEN, SYDVKM. The CDR3 region has the DNA TGTGCCAGCAGTCCCCACCAGGGGCTGAATGAGCAGTTCTTC. This sequence encodes CASSPHQGLNEQFF.

The genes are TRBV3-1 (or the pseudogene TRBV3-2) and TRBJ2-3; TRBD2 might be the D (5 bases). The ends were cut back, 8 bases at V and 0 bases at J, with 18 bases in the middle. The CDR3 is made up of 16 amino acids. Germline V CDR1 and CDR2: LGHDT, YNNKEL (reference sequence). CDR3 loop: CASPPPGSLSTDTQYF. CDR3 bases: TGTGCCAGCCCCCCCCCTGGGAGTTTGAGCACAGATACGCAGTATTTT.

The chain employs TRBV4-1 and TRBJ2-7; D possibly corresponds to TRBD1 (6 bases). The germline V gene has CDR1 MGHRA and CDR2 YSYEKL. This CDR3 has 15 residues. The V end was cut by 4 bases, the J end by 3 bases, with 16 bases between. Written as DNA, the CDR3 is TGCGCCAGCAGCCGGGACATCCAGGACCGCTACGAGCAGTACTTC. Amino acids: CASSRDIQDRYEQYF.

The chain links TRBV7-9 to TRBJ1-1; TRBD1 might be the D (5 bases). V lost 1 base, J lost 4 bases, and 10 bases lay in between. CDR3 length: 14 residues. Germline V CDR1 and CDR2: SEHNR, FQNEAQ (reference sequence). This CDR3 is CASSLVVGVTEAFF. CDR3 nucleotide sequence: TGTGCCAGCAGCTTAGTGGTAGGGGTCACTGAAGCTTTCTTT. Drawing the rest from reference TRBV7-9 and TRBJ1-1, the complete variable domain is DTGVSQNPRHKITKRGQNVTFRCDPISEHNRLYWYRQTLGQGPEFLTYFQNEAQLEKSRLLSDRFSAERPKGSFSTLEIQRTEQGDSAMYLCASSLVVGVTEAFFGQGTRLTVV.